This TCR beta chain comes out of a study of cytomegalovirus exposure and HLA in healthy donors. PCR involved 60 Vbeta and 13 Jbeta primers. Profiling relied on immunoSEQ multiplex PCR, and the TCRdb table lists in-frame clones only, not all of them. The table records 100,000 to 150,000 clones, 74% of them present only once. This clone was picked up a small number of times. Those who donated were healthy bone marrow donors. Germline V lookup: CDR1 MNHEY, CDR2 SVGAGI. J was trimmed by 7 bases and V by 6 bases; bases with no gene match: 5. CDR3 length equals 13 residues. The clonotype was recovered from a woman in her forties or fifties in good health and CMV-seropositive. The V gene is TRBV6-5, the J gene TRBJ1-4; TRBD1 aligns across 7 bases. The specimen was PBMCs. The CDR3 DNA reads TGTGCCAGCAGACGACAGGGTTCTGAAAAACTGTTTTTT. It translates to CASRRQGSEKLFF.